This T cell receptor beta chain was documented in a study of blood T cell repertoires in COVID-19. Study-level background: The study drew acute and convalescent COVID-19 samples from the United States, Italy and Spain. T cells, B-cell-depleted T cells, or PBMCs provided the cDNA or gDNA that served as material.

Seattle enrolled patients during active infection and tracked them longitudinally. Original data processing: Quantification of nucleated cells was approximated via reference gene primer amplification. Measured with immunoSEQ multiplex PCR; TCRdb has only the in-frame clones, and not every one. That table furnishes V, J and clone size, whereas the DNA furnished D and trimming. Among approximately 250,000 clones, approximately 85% were seen once, and the ten largest hold 4.5% to 5.5%. The sample was peripheral blood. This receptor was taken from a man aged 50-59 years with COVID-19, enrolled during active disease.

The CDR3 nucleotides read TGTGCCAGCAGCTTGGACAGGGCCAGCTACGAGCAGTACTTC. Its translation: CASSLDRASYEQYF. The gene calls are TRBV7-9 and TRBJ2-7, with 8 bases identical to TRBD1. Germline CDR1 SEHNR, CDR2 FQNEAQ (reference sequence). The CDR3 is made up of 14 amino acids. With 3 bases clipped from V and 3 bases from J, the junction kept 4 bases outside the gene matches.